Described below is a single TCR beta chain sequence and its context. The sample comes from a study of T cell changes during pregnancy in multiple sclerosis. TCRdb's table, derived via immunoSEQ multiplex PCR, lists solely in-frame clones and lacks some. The repertoire holds 90,000 or so clones, with less than 95% as singletons. The CDR3 is made up of 18 amino acids. The trim removed 6 bases at V and 0 bases at J, leaving 6 bases unmatched. The V gene's germline CDR1 is MDHEN and CDR2 SYDVKM. V gene TRBV28 combines with J gene TRBJ2-3; TRBD2 agrees at 16 bases. Source: peripheral blood, taken in the first trimester of pregnancy. The clonotype originates from a female donor in good health, enrolled as a control in a pregnancy study. In nucleotides, the CDR3 is TGTGCCAGCAGCCTGGGACTAGCGGGGGGGACTAGCACAGATACGCAGTATTTT. Its translation is CASSLGLAGGTSTDTQYF.